Described below is a single T cell receptor beta chain sequence and its context. Its antigen is still unknown. Each patient came to thyroid surgery without any prior treatment (of any kind). This CDR3 contains 13 residues. CDR1 and CDR2 (germline): KGHSH, LQKENI. Trimming stripped 2 bases from V and 7 bases from J, with 12 bases between. This record comes from a study of metastatic and nonmetastatic thyroid tumors. Study details: Across blood and tumor or nodule tissue, repertoires from malignant and benign thyroid patients were compared with one another.

Original processing methods: Between-group CDR3 differences, defined by clinicopathological status, yielded a distant-metastasis classifier for papillary thyroid cancer. TCRdb ran MiXCR on the PCR reads. TCRdb assigned the V and J calls; the authors' analysis was not used. Among 3,000 to 4,000 clones listed, roughly 36% were seen once. Overall study results and limits: Across blood and tumor, TCR beta diversity in malignant thyroid tumors was reportedly significantly higher than in benign nodules.

The chain is built from TRBV18 and TRBJ2-7; D gene unclear. The specimen was tumor tissue. This TCR was recovered from a female donor with papillary thyroid cancer or a benign thyroid nodule (not recorded which). Some clones in this sample may be carry-over from other donors' samples. CDR3 sequence reads: CASSPLALREQYF. As DNA, the CDR3 is TGTGCCAGCTCACCATTGGCCTTGAGGGAGCAGTACTTC.